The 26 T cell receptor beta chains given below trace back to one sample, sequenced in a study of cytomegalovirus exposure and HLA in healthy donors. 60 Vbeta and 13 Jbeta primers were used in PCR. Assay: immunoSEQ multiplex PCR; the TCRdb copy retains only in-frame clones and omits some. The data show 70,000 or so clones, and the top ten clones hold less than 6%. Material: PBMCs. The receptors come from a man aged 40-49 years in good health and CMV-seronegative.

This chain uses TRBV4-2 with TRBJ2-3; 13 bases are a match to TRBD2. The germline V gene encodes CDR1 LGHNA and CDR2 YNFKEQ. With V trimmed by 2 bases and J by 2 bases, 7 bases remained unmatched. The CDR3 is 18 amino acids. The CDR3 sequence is CASSQLGLAGAFTDTQYF. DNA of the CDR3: TGTGCCAGCAGCCAACTCGGACTAGCGGGGGCCTTCACAGATACGCAGTATTTT.

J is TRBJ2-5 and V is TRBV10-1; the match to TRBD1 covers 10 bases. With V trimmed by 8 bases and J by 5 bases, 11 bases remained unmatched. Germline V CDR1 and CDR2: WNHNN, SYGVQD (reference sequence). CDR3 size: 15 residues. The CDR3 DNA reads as TGCGCCAGCCGTCTGGGACAGGGGCCGGGGGAGACCCAGTACTTC. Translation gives CASRLGQGPGETQYF.

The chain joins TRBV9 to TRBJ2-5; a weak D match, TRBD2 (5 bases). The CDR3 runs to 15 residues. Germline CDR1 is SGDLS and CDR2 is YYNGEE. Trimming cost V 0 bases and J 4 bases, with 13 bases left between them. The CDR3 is CASSVAGVGGETQYF. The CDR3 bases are TGTGCCAGCAGCGTAGCCGGGGTTGGAGGAGAGACCCAGTACTTC.

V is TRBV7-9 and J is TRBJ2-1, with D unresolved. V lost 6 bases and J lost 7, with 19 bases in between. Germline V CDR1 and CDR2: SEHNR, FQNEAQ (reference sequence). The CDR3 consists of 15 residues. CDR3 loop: CASRPPPRFGNEQFF. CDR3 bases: TGTGCCAGCAGACCCCCCCCACGGTTCGGGAATGAGCAGTTCTTC.

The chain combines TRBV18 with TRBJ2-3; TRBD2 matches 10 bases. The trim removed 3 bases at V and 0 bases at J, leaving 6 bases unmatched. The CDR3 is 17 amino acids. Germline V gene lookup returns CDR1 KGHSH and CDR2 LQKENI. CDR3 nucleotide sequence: TGTGCCAGCTCACCGAGGGCGACTAGCGGGAGCACAGATACGCAGTATTTT. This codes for CASSPRATSGSTDTQYF.

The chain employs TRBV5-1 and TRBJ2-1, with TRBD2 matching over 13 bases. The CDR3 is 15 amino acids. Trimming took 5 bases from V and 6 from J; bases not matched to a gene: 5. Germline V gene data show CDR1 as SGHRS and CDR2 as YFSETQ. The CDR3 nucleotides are TGCGCCAGCAGTTCGGGACTAGCGGGACTCAATGAGCAGTTCTTC. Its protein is CASSSGLAGLNEQFF.

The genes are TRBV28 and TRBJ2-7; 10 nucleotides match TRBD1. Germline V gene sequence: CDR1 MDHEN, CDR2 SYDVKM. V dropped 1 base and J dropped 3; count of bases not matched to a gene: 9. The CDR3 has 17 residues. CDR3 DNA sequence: TGTGCCAGCAGTTTATACGGGGTGGGGACAGGGGACTACGAGCAGTACTTC. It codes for CASSLYGVGTGDYEQYF.

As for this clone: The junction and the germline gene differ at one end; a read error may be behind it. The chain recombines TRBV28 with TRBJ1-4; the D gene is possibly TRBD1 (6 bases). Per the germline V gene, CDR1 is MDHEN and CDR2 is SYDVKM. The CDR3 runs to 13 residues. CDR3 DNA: TGTGCCAGCAGTTCCGGACAGAGAGAAAACCTGTTTTTT. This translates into CASSSGQRENLFF.

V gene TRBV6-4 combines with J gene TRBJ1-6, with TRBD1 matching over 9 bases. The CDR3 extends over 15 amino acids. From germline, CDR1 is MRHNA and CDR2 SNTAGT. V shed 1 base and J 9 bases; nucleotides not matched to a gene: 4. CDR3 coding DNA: TGTGCCAGCAGTGACTGGGGACAGGGTCGTTCACCCCTCCACTTT. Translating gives CASSDWGQGRSPLHF.

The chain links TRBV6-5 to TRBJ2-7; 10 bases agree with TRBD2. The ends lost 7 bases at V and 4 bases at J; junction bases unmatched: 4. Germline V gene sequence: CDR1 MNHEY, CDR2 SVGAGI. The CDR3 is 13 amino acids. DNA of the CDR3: TGTGCCAGCAAGCGGGAGGGCGTTTACGAGCAGTACTTC. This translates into CASKREGVYEQYF.

CDR3 amino acids: CASSLDSGMDEQFF. The CDR3 DNA reads as TGCGCCAGCAGCTTGGACAGCGGGATGGATGAGCAGTTCTTC. The chain employs TRBV5-1 and TRBJ2-1, with 7 bases identical to TRBD2. CDR3 length: 14 amino acids. Trimming cost V 0 bases and J 8 bases; bases outside gene matches: 5. Germline V gene sequence: CDR1 SGHRS, CDR2 YFSETQ.

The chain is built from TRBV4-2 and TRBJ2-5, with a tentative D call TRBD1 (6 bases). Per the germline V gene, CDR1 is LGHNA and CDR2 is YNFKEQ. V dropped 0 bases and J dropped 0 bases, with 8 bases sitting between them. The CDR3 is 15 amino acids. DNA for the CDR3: TGTGCCAGCAGCCAAGACGGACAGCACCAAGAGACCCAGTACTTC. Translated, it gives CASSQDGQHQETQYF.

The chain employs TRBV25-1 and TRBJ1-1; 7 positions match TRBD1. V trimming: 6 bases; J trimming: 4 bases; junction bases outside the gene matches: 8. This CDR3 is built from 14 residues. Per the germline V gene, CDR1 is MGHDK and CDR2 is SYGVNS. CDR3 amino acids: CASSQGGLGTEAFF. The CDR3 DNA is TGTGCCAGCAGCCAGGGGGGATTGGGCACTGAAGCTTTCTTT.

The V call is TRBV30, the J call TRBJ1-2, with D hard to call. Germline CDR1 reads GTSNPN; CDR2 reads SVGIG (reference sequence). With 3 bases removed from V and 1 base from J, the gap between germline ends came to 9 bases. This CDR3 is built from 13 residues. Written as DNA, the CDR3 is TGTGCCTGGAGCCGCCGGGGTAACTATGGCTACACCTTC. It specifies CAWSRRGNYGYTF.

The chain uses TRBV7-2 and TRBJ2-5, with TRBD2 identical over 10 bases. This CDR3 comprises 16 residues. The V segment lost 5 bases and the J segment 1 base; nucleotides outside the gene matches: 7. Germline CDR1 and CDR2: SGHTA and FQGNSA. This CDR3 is CASSNSGRRLQETQYF. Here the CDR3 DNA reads TGTGCCAGCAGCAATAGCGGGAGGCGTCTCCAAGAGACCCAGTACTTC.

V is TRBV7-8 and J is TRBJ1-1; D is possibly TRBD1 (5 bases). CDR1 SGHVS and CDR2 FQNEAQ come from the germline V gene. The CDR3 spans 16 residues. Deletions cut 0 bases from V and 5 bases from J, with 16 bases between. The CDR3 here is CASSLAGGSLGTEAFF. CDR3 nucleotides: TGTGCCAGCAGCTTAGCGGGGGGTAGTTTGGGGACTGAAGCTTTCTTT.

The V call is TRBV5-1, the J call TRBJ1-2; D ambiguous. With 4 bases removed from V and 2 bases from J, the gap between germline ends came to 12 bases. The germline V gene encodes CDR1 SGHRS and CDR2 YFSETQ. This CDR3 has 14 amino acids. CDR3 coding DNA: TGCGCCAGCAGCCCGCCTGGGCTCAACTATGGCTACACCTTC. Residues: CASSPPGLNYGYTF.

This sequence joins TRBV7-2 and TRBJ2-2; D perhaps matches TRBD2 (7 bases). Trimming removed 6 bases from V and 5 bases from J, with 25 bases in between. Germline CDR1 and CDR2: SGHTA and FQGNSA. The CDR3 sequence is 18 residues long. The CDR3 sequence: CASRVKSGGRGYTGELFF. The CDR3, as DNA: TGTGCCAGCAGAGTTAAATCGGGGGGCCGAGGGTATACCGGGGAGCTGTTTTTT.

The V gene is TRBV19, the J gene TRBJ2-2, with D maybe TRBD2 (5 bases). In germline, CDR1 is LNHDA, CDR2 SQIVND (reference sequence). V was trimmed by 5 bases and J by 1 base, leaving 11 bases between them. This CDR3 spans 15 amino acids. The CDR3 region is CASSPRTWNTGELFF. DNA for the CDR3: TGTGCCAGTAGTCCGAGGACTTGGAACACCGGGGAGCTGTTTTTT.

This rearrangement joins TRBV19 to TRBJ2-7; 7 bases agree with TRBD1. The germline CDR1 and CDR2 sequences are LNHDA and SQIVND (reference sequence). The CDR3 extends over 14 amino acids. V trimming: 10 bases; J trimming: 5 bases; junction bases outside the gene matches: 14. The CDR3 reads CATRGQSIGHEQYF. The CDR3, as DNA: TGTGCCACCCGGGGACAGTCTATCGGGCACGAGCAGTACTTC.

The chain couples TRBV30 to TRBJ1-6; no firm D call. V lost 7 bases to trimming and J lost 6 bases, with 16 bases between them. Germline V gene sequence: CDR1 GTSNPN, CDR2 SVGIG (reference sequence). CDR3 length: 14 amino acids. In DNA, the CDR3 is TGTGCCTCGATCGTGGGCGCTGCTAATTCACCCCTCCACTTT. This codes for CASIVGAANSPLHF. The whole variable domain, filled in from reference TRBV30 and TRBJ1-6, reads SQTIHQWPATLVQPVGSPLSLECTVEGTSNPNLYWYRQAAGRGLQLLFYSVGIGQISSEVPQNLSASRPQDRQFILSSKKLLLSDSGFYLCASIVGAANSPLHFGNGTRLTVT.

The chain's CDR3 is CASSLTGGPLPLHF. The CDR3 DNA reads TGTGCCAGCAGCCTGACAGGGGGCCCCTTGCCCCTCCACTTT. The J gene is TRBJ1-6, the V gene TRBV7-2; 10 nucleotides match TRBD1. CDR1 is SGHTA and CDR2 is FQGNSA in the germline V gene. The trim removed 5 bases at V and 13 bases at J, leaving 8 bases unmatched. CDR3 length equals 14 residues.

The CDR3 protein is CAWSLSWSSNQPQHF. CDR3 sequence (DNA): TGTGCCTGGAGCTTGAGTTGGAGTAGCAATCAGCCCCAGCATTTT. The chain recombines TRBV30 with TRBJ1-5; no firm D call. The CDR3 sequence is 15 residues long. V shed 3 bases and J shed 0 bases, with 12 bases lying between them. The germline CDR1 and CDR2 sequences are GTSNPN and SVGIG (reference sequence).

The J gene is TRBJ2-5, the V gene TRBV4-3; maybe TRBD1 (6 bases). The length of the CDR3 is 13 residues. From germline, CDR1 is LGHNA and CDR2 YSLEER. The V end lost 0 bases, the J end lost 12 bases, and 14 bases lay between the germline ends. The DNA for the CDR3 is TGCGCCAGCAGCCAAGACCAAGGACAGTTGAAGTACTTC. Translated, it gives CASSQDQGQLKYF.

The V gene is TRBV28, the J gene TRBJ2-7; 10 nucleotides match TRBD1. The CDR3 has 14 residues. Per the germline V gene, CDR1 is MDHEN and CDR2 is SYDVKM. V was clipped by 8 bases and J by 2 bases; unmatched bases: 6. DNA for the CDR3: TGTGCCAGCTATTCCGGGACAGGGGCCTACGAGCAGTACTTC. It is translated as CASYSGTGAYEQYF.

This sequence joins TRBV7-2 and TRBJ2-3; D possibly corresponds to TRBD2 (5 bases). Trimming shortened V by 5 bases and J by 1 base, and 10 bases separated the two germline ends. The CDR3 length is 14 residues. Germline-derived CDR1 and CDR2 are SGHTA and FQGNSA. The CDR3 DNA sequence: TGTGCCAGCAGCCCTCGAGGGCGCACAGATACGCAGTATTTT. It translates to CASSPRGRTDTQYF. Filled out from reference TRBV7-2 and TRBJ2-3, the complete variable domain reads GAGVSQSPSNKVTEKGKDVELRCDPISGHTALYWYRQSLGQGLEFLIYFQGNSAPDKSGLPSDRFSAERTGGSVSTLTIQRTQQEDSAVYLCASSPRGRTDTQYFGPGTRLTVL.